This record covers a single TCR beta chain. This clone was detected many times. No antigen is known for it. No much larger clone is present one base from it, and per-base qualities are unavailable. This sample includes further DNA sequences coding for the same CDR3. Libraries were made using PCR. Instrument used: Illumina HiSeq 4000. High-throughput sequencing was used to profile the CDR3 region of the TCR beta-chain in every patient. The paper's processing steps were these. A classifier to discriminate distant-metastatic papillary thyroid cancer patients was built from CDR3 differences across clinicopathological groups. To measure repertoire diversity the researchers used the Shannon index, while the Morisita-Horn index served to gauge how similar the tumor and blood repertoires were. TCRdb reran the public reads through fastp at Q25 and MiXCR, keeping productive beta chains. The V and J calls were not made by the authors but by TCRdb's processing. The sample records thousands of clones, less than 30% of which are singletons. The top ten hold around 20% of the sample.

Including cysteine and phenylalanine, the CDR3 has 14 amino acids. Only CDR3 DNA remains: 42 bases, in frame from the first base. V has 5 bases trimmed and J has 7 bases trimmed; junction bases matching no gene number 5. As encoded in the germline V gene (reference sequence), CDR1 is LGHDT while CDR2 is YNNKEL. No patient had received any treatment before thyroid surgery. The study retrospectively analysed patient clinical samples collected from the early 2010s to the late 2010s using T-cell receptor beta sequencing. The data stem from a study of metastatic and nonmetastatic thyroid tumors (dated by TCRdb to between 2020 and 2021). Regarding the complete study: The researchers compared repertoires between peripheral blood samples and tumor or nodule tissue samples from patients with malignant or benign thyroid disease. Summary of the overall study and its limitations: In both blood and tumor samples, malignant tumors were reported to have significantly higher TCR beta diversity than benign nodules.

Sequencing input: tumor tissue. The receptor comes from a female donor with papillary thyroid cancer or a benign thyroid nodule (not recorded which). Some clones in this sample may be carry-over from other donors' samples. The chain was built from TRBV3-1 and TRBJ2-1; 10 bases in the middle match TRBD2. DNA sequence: TGTGCCAGCAGCGAACTAGCGGGACGGAATGAGCAGTTCTTC. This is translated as CASSELAGRNEQFF.